These T cell receptor beta chains were read from a single sample in a study of identical twins. One entry per CDR3 protein results from TCRdb running MiXCR on the 5' RACE reads. The repertoire consists of under 900,000 distinct CDR3 sequences, with roughly an eighth occurring once and the leading ten covering around 1.6%. These sequences were also reported in another study, on yellow fever vaccine responses in identical twins.

Sequences were obtained from PBMCs. Receptors were obtained from a woman younger than 30 in good health. The conserved cysteine and the conserved F or W are not part of the CDR3 here.

TRBV3-1,ASSQVEAMNPYEQY
TRBV12-3/TRBV12-4,ASVSSGGYEQY
TRBV11-1,ASSPLAGEGSGANVLT
TRBV20-1,SARETGGGTQY
TRBV10-3,AIGGDRAYNEQF
TRBV7-2,ASSPLAGGITGELF
TRBV12-3/TRBV12-4,ASSLVSRTDTQY
TRBV4-2,ASSQVSRLENTGELF
TRBV20-1,SARVQRFTDTQY
TRBV12-3/TRBV12-4,ASRSAERTDTQY
TRBV20-1,SARLAGGPGETQY
TRBV11-2,ASSKGILAGGPKNIQY
TRBV11-1,ASSPWTSGATNTGELF
TRBV5-1,ASSLGTSDNEQF
TRBV6-2/TRBV6-3,ASTDSHTEAF
TRBV5-1,ASSYPGTGGGEQY
TRBV28,ASRTAAWGEAF
TRBV7-7,ASSSTEVGEQF
TRBV6-2/TRBV6-3,ASKVIPRETQY
TRBV7-8,ASSPRPSGTKGEQF
TRBV15,ATSRDWLTGELF
TRBV28,ASSLSRRRETQY
TRBV2,ASSVADTQY
TRBV3-1,ASSQSYEQY
TRBV19,ASGGLGANVLT
TRBV5-5,ASSPEGATYNEQF
TRBV9,ASSVGQGDLAEAF
TRBV12-3/TRBV12-4,ASSFLQGSNTIY
TRBV5-5,ASSLDGGYYNEQF
TRBV21-1,ASSKEGGWATGSKNSYEQY
TRBV29-1,SALESTGGFGTEAF
TRBV10-3,AISDNRRDNQPQH
TRBV12-3/TRBV12-4,ASSKNHYEQY
TRBV20-1,SAPERSSYNEQF
TRBV12-3/TRBV12-4,ANSPGTGGTDTQY
TRBV29-1,SVEDRRGSQFYEQY
TRBV13,ASSYDTIGLAQSSYNEQF
TRBV7-2,ASSSKRGGEPAYNEQF
TRBV7-9,ASTNYRGGYT
TRBV5-1,ASSLRRNEQF
TRBV5-1,ASSSGHKEDTQY
TRBV5-1,ASSLDGDSSYEQY
TRBV11-2,ATGQKTGGTAYNEQF
TRBV5-1,ASSFGDSGDTQY
TRBV5-1,ASSTWTGSSYNEQF
TRBV24-1,ATSEKGTFYGYT
TRBV7-8,ASRRLNVDRERETQY
TRBV20-1,SARDQRVLYNEQF
TRBV5-1,ASSPDREGEQF
TRBV4-1,ASSQEVVAKNIQY
TRBV6-1,ASSGQQDYGYT
TRBV20-1,SAWTETGELF
TRBV6-1,ASSETVSPGNEQF
TRBV6-6,ASSYQGKETQY
TRBV24-1,ATSDPGLAGGNEQF
TRBV12-3/TRBV12-4,ASSLAQGEQY
TRBV19,ASSIPGRPGANVLT
TRBV20-1,SAKPGLVTGELF